A single sample is the source of the 14 T cell receptor beta chains below, sequenced in a study of T cells in Graves' hyperthyroidism and ophthalmopathy. Regions amplified from RNA transcripts were the TCR beta CDR3 regions. The HTBI primer set was used in a first-round RT-PCR of the TCR CDR3. From the multiplex PCR reads, TCRdb called clonotypes with MiXCR, one entry per CDR3 protein. The sample carries around 620,000 distinct CDR3 sequences, over 12% recorded once. Sequencing used blood. The source is a woman aged 18 to 35 with Graves' ophthalmopathy.

This clonotype was observed at least ten times. The chain joins TRBV7-2 to TRBJ2-1; TRBD1 aligns across 10 bases. CDR3 size: 16 residues. The germline gives CDR1 SGHTA, CDR2 FQGNSA. J gave up 9 bases and V 5 bases, and 13 bases lay outside the gene matches. This CDR3 is CASSLRRQGAGGEQFF. In nucleotides, the CDR3 is TGTGCCAGCAGCCTCAGGAGACAGGGGGCAGGAGGTGAGCAGTTCTTC.

This clonotype was counted many times. V gene TRBV11-3 combines with J gene TRBJ2-7; possibly TRBD1 for D (5 bases). Trimming pared 3 bases from V and 0 bases from J, leaving 15 bases between. This CDR3 contains 16 residues. CDR1 and CDR2 from the germline V gene are SGHNT and YENEEA. The DNA for the CDR3 is TGTGCCAGCAGCTTTGGGGTTCTGGGGCACTCCTACGAGCAGTACTTC. It translates to CASSFGVLGHSYEQYF.

This clonotype has at least ten counts. The chain links TRBV2 to TRBJ2-1; the D gene is possibly TRBD2 (8 bases). V lost 4 bases and J lost 6, with 22 bases in between. CDR3 size: 17 residues. Germline CDR1 SNHLY, CDR2 FYNNEI. The CDR3 DNA sequence: TGTGCCAGCAGTGTCAGGGGGACCGGGACTAGACCCAATGAGCAGTTCTTC. Translating it yields CASSVRGTGTRPNEQFF.

This clonotype was observed at least ten times. This chain uses TRBV11-2 with TRBJ2-1; D is unclear. CDR1 is SGHAT and CDR2 is FQNNGV in the germline V gene. V lost 2 bases, J lost 5 bases, and 10 bases lay in between. The CDR3 is 14 amino acids. In nucleotides, the CDR3 is TGTGCCAGCAGCTTATTAGGTGGCCACAATGAGCAGTTCTTC. Protein sequence: CASSLLGGHNEQFF.

At least ten counts were recorded for this clonotype. V is TRBV7-2 and J is TRBJ2-7; 9 nucleotides agree with TRBD1. Unmatched junction bases numbered 7, after V lost 1 base and J lost 3 bases. This CDR3 has 16 amino acids. Germline CDR1 SGHTA, CDR2 FQGNSA. The CDR3 DNA follows: TGTGCCAGCAGCTTAGTGCAGGGGGGACAGGGCTACGAGCAGTACTTC. It encodes CASSLVQGGQGYEQYF.

In its sample, this clonotype was seen many times. This chain joins TRBV6-1 and TRBJ2-2; 7 bases match TRBD1. Unmatched junction bases numbered 2, after V lost 4 bases and J lost 9 bases. CDR3 length: 12 residues. Germline loops: CDR1 MNHNS, CDR2 SASEGT. The CDR3 coding sequence is TGTGCCAGCAGTGTGGGACAGCGGGAGCTGTTTTTT. Translating gives CASSVGQRELFF.

This clonotype was seen many times. V usage is TRBV20-1 and J usage is TRBJ2-1; TRBD2 aligns across 11 bases. Losses at the gene ends were 0 bases for V and 4 bases for J; bases not matched to a gene: 11. CDR1 and CDR2 from the germline V gene are DFQATT and SNEGSKA (reference sequence). There are 18 residues in the CDR3. As DNA, the CDR3 is TGCAGTGCTAGAGACCTTCTTCCCACTAGCGGGAGTTACAATGAGCAGTTCTTC. Its translation: CSARDLLPTSGSYNEQFF.

The sample holds many counts of this clonotype. The chain uses TRBV28 and TRBJ2-1; D gene uncertain. This CDR3 is built from 12 residues. Between the trimmed V and J ends, which lost 2 bases and 7 bases, there was a span of 6 bases. Germline V gene lookup returns CDR1 MDHEN and CDR2 SYDVKM. CDR3: CASSLVVNEQFF. The CDR3 DNA reads as TGTGCCAGCAGTTTAGTCGTGAATGAGCAGTTCTTC. Filled out from reference TRBV28 and TRBJ2-1, the complete variable domain reads DVKVTQSSRYLVKRTGEKVFLECVQDMDHENMFWYRQDPGLGLRLIYFSYDVKMKEKGDIPEGYSVSREKKERFSLILESASTNQTSMYLCASSLVVNEQFFGPGTRLTVL.

This clonotype was detected many times. This chain connects TRBV2 to TRBJ2-1; D is possibly TRBD1 or TRBD2 (5 bases each). In germline, CDR1 is SNHLY, CDR2 FYNNEI. The CDR3 is 13 amino acids. Trimming removed 7 bases at V and 9 bases at J, with 16 bases between. The DNA for the CDR3 is TGTGCCAGCAATTGGGACCTTCGAAGTGAGCAGTTCTTC. Translated: CASNWDLRSEQFF.

This clonotype has ten or more counts. This chain connects TRBV20-1 to TRBJ2-7; D not resolved. The germline V gene encodes CDR1 DFQATT and CDR2 SNEGSKA (reference sequence). The CDR3 is 13 amino acids. V shed 0 bases and J shed 7 bases, with 13 bases lying between them. The DNA for the CDR3 is TGCAGTGCTAGAGATGGTGTTTTCGCGGAGCAGTACTTC. Translation: CSARDGVFAEQYF.

The table lists this clonotype with many counts. The V call is TRBV3-1, the J call TRBJ1-1; D is perhaps TRBD1 (6 bases). Germline CDR1 and CDR2: LGHDT and YNNKEL (reference sequence). The CDR3 contains 12 residues. V lost 4 bases, J lost 5 bases, and 8 bases lay in between. The CDR3 coding sequence is TGTGCCAGCAGCCCCCAGGGGACTGAAGCTTTCTTT. Residues: CASSPQGTEAFF. The full variable domain, with the rest looked up from reference TRBV3-1 and TRBJ1-1, is DTAVSQTPKYLVTQMGNDKSIKCEQNLGHDTMYWYKQDSKKFLKIMFSYNNKELIINETVPNRFSPKSPDKAHLNLHINSLELGDSAVYFCASSPQGTEAFFGQGTRLTVV.

The CDR3 is CSGIRTSGKVHEQFF. CDR3 DNA: TGCAGTGGGATAAGGACTAGCGGGAAGGTGCATGAGCAGTTCTTC. The chain couples TRBV20-1 to TRBJ2-1; 12 positions agree with TRBD2. CDR1 DFQATT and CDR2 SNEGSKA come from the germline V gene (reference sequence). CDR3 length: 15 amino acids. Trimming removed 7 bases from V and 8 bases from J; junction bases left unmatched: 12.

This chain links TRBV28 with TRBJ1-1; the D is unclear. This CDR3 is 13 amino acids long. Deletions cut 2 bases from V and 1 base from J, with 5 bases between. Germline CDR1 MDHEN, CDR2 SYDVKM. Here the CDR3 reads CASSLIENTEAFF. The CDR3 DNA reads TGTGCCAGCAGTTTAATCGAGAACACTGAAGCTTTCTTT.

This clonotype was observed a handful of times. V usage is TRBV7-9 and J usage is TRBJ2-3; D is unclear. The CDR3 has 15 residues. Germline assignment: CDR1 SEHNR and CDR2 FQNEAQ (reference sequence). V dropped 1 base and J dropped 5 bases, with 13 bases sitting between them. CDR3 sequence reads: CASSLVLSGGDTQYF. CDR3 nucleotides: TGTGCCAGCAGCTTAGTTCTCTCGGGTGGAGATACGCAGTATTTT.